A selection of T cell receptor beta chains follows, all from one sample in a study of cytomegalovirus exposure and HLA in healthy donors. Libraries were prepared by immunoSEQ multiplex PCR; TCRdb keeps only in-frame clonotypes and omits some of them. The sample contains about 260,000 clones, about 83% of which appear only once. The sequenced sample was PBMCs. All receptors derive from a woman between 40 and 55 years old in good health and CMV-seropositive. Each CDR3 is given without its conserved first and last residue. Each record gives: CDR3 protein, J gene, V gene, clone size. Clone size, where shown, is once, few, many, or a class for clones that have expanded.

ASSSPDRGSTEAF	TRBJ1-1	TRBV7-8	.
ASSVGLATYEQY	TRBJ2-7	TRBV9	.
ASSPGQGASFGY	TRBJ2-5	TRBV21-1	.
ASSLIRESYEQY	TRBJ2-7	TRBV5-1	.
ASSSREGLNEQF	TRBJ2-1	TRBV9	.
ASSLLTSGTGGETQY	TRBJ2-5	TRBV5-6	.
ASSFAGRYEQY	TRBJ2-7	TRBV13	.
ASSLVAANSPLH	TRBJ1-6	TRBV7-3	.
AWRGGIEAF	TRBJ1-1	TRBV30	.
ASSLRDRGYGYT	TRBJ1-2	TRBV7-9	.
ASSLMEGLAGGRYEQY	TRBJ2-7	TRBV7-9	.
ASSLGTGLTDTQY	TRBJ2-3	TRBV7-9	once
ASSRTPNTGELF	TRBJ2-2	TRBV18	.
ASSPPLRGSYYEQY	TRBJ2-7	TRBV18	.
ASSTQAPLGEGGTYEQY	TRBJ2-7	TRBV7-2	.
ASSLRGRALDTQY	TRBJ2-3	TRBV5-1	.
ASSLIEGTGVYNEQF	TRBJ2-1	TRBV11-3	.
ASSPRAAYEQY	TRBJ2-7	TRBV2	.
ASSGAGTSGPLGYEQY	TRBJ2-7	TRBV9	.
SAGEGQREY	TRBJ2-5	TRBV29-1	.
ASSYSRGGGANVLT	TRBJ2-6	TRBV6-6	.
ANSAGGPYEQY	TRBJ2-7	TRBV2	.
ASSMCTAGTAYEQY	TRBJ2-7	TRBV19	few
AMGQGQNTEAF	TRBJ1-1	TRBV10-3	.
ASRPGWRGSWGNTIY	TRBJ1-3	TRBV12-2	.
ASTLGGGGQSGYT	TRBJ1-2	TRBV19	.
ASSETSGRIYNEQF	TRBJ2-1	TRBV2	.
ASSATGVTYEQY	TRBJ2-7	TRBV2	.
AWSDARLNTGELF	TRBJ2-2	TRBV30	.
SARLLRPSTDTQY	TRBJ2-3	TRBV29-1	.
ASSLGATAQF	TRBJ2-1	TRBV7-9	.
ASSTSTGQRGNEQF	TRBJ2-1	TRBV7-6	once
ASRSRLAGKYEQF	TRBJ2-1	TRBV7-2	.
AWSGDTGNNQPQH	TRBJ1-5	TRBV30	.
ASSYGGQISRGYT	TRBJ1-2	TRBV6-6	.
ASRMDRGNSPLH	TRBJ1-6	TRBV5-4	.
ASSLMTWQETQY	TRBJ2-5	TRBV28	.
ASSLKQGAGNQPQH	TRBJ1-5	TRBV7-8	.
ASRGLAVNTGELF	TRBJ2-2	TRBV2	.
ASSLVGADYGYT	TRBJ1-2	TRBV5-6	.
ASSTDREADTQY	TRBJ2-3	TRBV5-4	.
ASSSGLAGGEDTQY	TRBJ2-3	TRBV5-1	.
ASSPPRGLAGGNEQF	TRBJ2-1	TRBV9	.
ATQSSGRGPENEQF	TRBJ2-1	TRBV15	.
ASSSAGGGNEQY	TRBJ2-7	TRBV25-1	once
ASSLNSKQPQH	TRBJ1-5	TRBV7-8	.
ASSLLSGLQGGDTQY	TRBJ2-3	TRBV7-9	.
ASSSSQGTGTNGYT	TRBJ1-2	TRBV11-2	.
ATRDSQGQSYGYT	TRBJ1-2	TRBV19	.
ASSQGSGREPQH	TRBJ1-5	TRBV7-9	.
ASSPSGSSYEQY	TRBJ2-7	TRBV27	.
ASSPGLAADTQY	TRBJ2-3	TRBV11-3	.
ASSFYEESPEAF	TRBJ1-1	TRBV28	.
ASSKVPSNTGTSASLRGELF	TRBJ2-2	TRBV21-1	.
ASRDRGDTGELF	TRBJ2-2	TRBV19	.
ASSVSSGRTQETQY	TRBJ2-5	TRBV9	.
ASRRDNSYNEQF	TRBJ2-1	TRBV7-3	.
AISESGTSGRSASYEQY	TRBJ2-7	TRBV10-3	once
ASSLVPGQGINYGYT	TRBJ1-2	TRBV7-2	.
ASSPPSGTGTGNTIY	TRBJ1-3	TRBV28	.